The present TCR beta chain was sequenced within a study of CD8+CD57+ T cells in acquired aplastic anemia (dated by TCRdb to 2017 to 2018). Background on the whole study: Extracted DNA from sorted CD4+ and CD8+ cells averaged around 3.4 ug, ranging from about 0.19 to 30 ug. For healthy donor samples, the average read count was approximately 10 million for CD4+ cells and approximately 12 million for CD8+ cells. The full study reports these points: No significant difference in CD8+ Simpson's diversity was found between patients and healthy controls (P=0.060). Although around 30 CD8+ CDR3 sequences were shared by patients and controls, these sequences appeared highly expressed in patients and within the immunodominant clones of patients.

This clonotype was picked up one time. The antigen it binds to is not known. No base quality values were provided; no much bigger clone lies one nucleotide off. A single read makes a weak case. TCR repertoires of sorted CD4+ and CD8+ blood T cells from severe aplastic anemia patients and healthy subjects were deep-sequenced in the study. Ficoll-Paque density gradient centrifugation was used to isolate peripheral blood mononuclear cells. Before DNA extraction, CD4+ and CD8+ T cells were sorted by FACS or by magnetic beads. Genomic DNA served as template for TCR beta VDJ combination and CDR3 sequence profiling. TCR repertoire sequencing was run on an Illumina HiSeq 2000. Under the source paper's analysis protocol: Repertoires were assessed using TRBV/TRBJ rearrangement plots, CDR3 size and DJ length profiles, and Simpson's diversity index. The immunodominant clone was defined as the most abundant DNA sequence in deep sequencing data. CDR3 amino acid sequences were screened for sharing across subjects and were compared with published repertoires and the VDJdb database. TCRdb reanalyzed the raw reads on its own, using fastp at Q25 for trimming and MiXCR for clone calling, and kept in-frame beta chains. Rows with one shared CDR3 protein collapse into an entry with the most common genes and DNA. Clone size and V and J calls follow TCRdb, not the original study. A total of 200,000 to 250,000 distinct CDR3 sequences appear in this sample, about a third of them only once. The top ten clonotypes cover roughly 1.1% of the sample.

The trim is 8 bases for V and 2 bases for J, with a gap of 15 bases between the germline ends. The CDR3 covers 14 residues, taking in both the cysteine and the phenylalanine. Left in the record is the CDR3 DNA by itself, 42 bases read in frame from the first base. CDR1 MNHNS and CDR2 SASEGT are derived from the germline V gene. The sequence links TRBV6-1 to TRBJ1-2, with TRBD1 as a weak D call on 6 bases. Sequencing was done on a sample of sorted CD4+, CD8+, or CD8+CD57+ T cells (not recorded which) from PBMCs. The clonotype was recovered from a human donor in good health, serving as a control. The CDR3: CASLSTGRNYGYTF. The DNA sequence follows: TGTGCCAGCCTTTCGACAGGCCGAAACTATGGCTACACCTTC.